These 26 T cell receptor beta chains share one sample of origin, sequenced in a study of blood T cells in healthy people across ages. Primed by a sample-barcoded 5' primer and a J-beta primer mix, a second PCR proceeded for about 6 to 11 cycles. MiXCR was run by TCRdb on the 5' RACE reads, yielding one entry per CDR3 protein. The table lists roughly 2 million distinct CDR3 sequences, approximately 50% of them singletons. What was sequenced was blood. Receptor source: a woman in her 40s in good health.

J is TRBJ2-3 and V is TRBV20-1; D is possibly TRBD2 (7 bases). The CDR3 extends over 16 amino acids. Germline V gene data show CDR1 as DFQATT and CDR2 as SNEGSKA (reference sequence). The germline V and J ends were trimmed by 3 bases and 5 bases, with 21 bases remaining between them. The chain's CDR3 is CSARVFNGGRGDTQYF. CDR3 DNA sequence: TGCAGTGCTAGGGTATTCAACGGGGGGCGAGGAGATACGCAGTATTTT.

This clonotype occurred a few times. V and J are TRBV5-1 and TRBJ2-3, with TRBD2 identical over 13 bases. The CDR3 extends over 16 amino acids. Germline trimming cut 7 bases from V and 0 bases from J; bases unmatched to any gene: 5. Germline V gives CDR1 SGHRS, CDR2 YFSETQ. The CDR3 region is CASSGLAGTSTDTQYF. In nucleotides, the CDR3 is TGCGCCAGCTCGGGACTAGCGGGAACCAGCACAGATACGCAGTATTTT.

The genes are TRBV7-8 and TRBJ2-1; weak D call: TRBD1 (5 bases). Trimming took off 1 base at V and 9 bases at J, with 13 bases between the two ends. Looked up from germline, CDR1 is SGHVS and CDR2 is FQNEAQ. This CDR3 is built from 14 residues. DNA for the CDR3: TGTGCCAGCAGCTTAGTTCCCGGGCAGGGTGAGCAGTTCTTC. Translating it yields CASSLVPGQGEQFF.

The rearrangement uses TRBV7-3 and TRBJ2-5; 8 nucleotides line up with TRBD2. Germline assignment: CDR1 SGHTA and CDR2 FQGTGA. This CDR3 contains 15 residues. Germline trimming cut 5 bases from V and 4 bases from J; bases unmatched to any gene: 9. The CDR3 protein is CASSPQGLARETQYF. CDR3 nucleotide sequence: TGTGCCAGCAGCCCCCAAGGACTAGCTCGAGAGACCCAGTACTTC.

This clonotype was seen only a few times. V and J are TRBV29-1 and TRBJ2-1; 9 nucleotides align to TRBD2. This CDR3 spans 14 amino acids. With V trimmed by 2 bases and J by 7 bases, 6 bases remained unmatched. In germline, CDR1 is SQVTM, CDR2 ANQGSEA. The CDR3 bases are TGCAGCGTTGAAATGCGGGGGGGCCGGAATGAGCAGTTCTTC. It specifies CSVEMRGGRNEQFF.

This clonotype was counted only a few times. J is TRBJ1-2 and V is TRBV5-6; TRBD1 is a possible D gene (5 bases). Trimming pared 0 bases from V and 4 bases from J, leaving 10 bases between. The germline V gene has CDR1 SGHDT and CDR2 YYEEEE. The CDR3 consists of 14 residues. CDR3 in DNA: TGTGCCAGCAGCTTGGGACAGCTCTTCTATGGCTACACCTTC. This encodes CASSLGQLFYGYTF.

The chain carries TRBV5-1 and TRBJ2-5; D is unresolved. Trimming stripped 2 bases from V and 5 bases from J, with 10 bases between. The CDR3 sequence is 13 residues long. Germline V lookup: CDR1 SGHRS, CDR2 YFSETQ. The CDR3 region is CASSFTVIETQYF. The CDR3, as DNA: TGCGCCAGCAGCTTCACTGTCATCGAGACCCAGTACTTC.

The V call is TRBV20-1, the J call TRBJ1-4, with 7 bases aligning to TRBD1. CDR1 is DFQATT, CDR2 SNEGSKA, per germline (reference sequence). V lost 5 bases to trimming and J lost 0 bases; unmatched junction nucleotides: 9. The CDR3 totals 16 residues. The DNA of the CDR3 is TGCAGTGCTGGGGGGACAGAAGTAGCAACTAATGAAAAACTGTTTTTT. It is translated as CSAGGTEVATNEKLFF.

This sequence joins TRBV7-8 and TRBJ2-7, with 10 nucleotides matching TRBD2. The closer fit of TRBJ2-5 to the DNA end suggests the J call may be wrong. Germline values: CDR1 SGHVS, CDR2 FQNEAQ. The CDR3 sequence is 15 residues long. The CDR3 DNA reads as TGTGCCAGCAGCGCAACTAGCGGGGCGCCGGGGACCCAGTACTTC. Amino acid sequence: CASSATSGAPGTQYF.

This clonotype was detected a few times. V and J are TRBV20-1 and TRBJ2-1; 12 bases align to TRBD2. Looked up from germline, CDR1 is DFQATT and CDR2 is SNEGSKA (reference sequence). This CDR3 region has 20 residues. With V trimmed by 2 bases and J by 5 bases, 19 bases remained unmatched. CDR3 sequence: CSARPIPMTSGGHIDNEQFF. As DNA, the CDR3 is TGCAGTGCTAGACCCATCCCGATGACTAGCGGGGGCCACATTGACAATGAGCAGTTCTTC.

This clonotype was counted a few times. The CDR3 protein is CSARPGGSYNEQFF. Written as DNA, the CDR3 is TGCAGTGCTAGGCCTGGTGGCTCCTACAATGAGCAGTTCTTC. The chain uses TRBV20-1 and TRBJ2-1; no reliable D call. Germline values: CDR1 DFQATT, CDR2 SNEGSKA (reference sequence). V gave up 3 bases and J gave up 0 bases, with 9 bases separating them. The CDR3 loop spans 14 amino acids.

There are a few counts of this clonotype. The chain links TRBV12-3 or TRBV12-4 to TRBJ1-1; 8 bases align to TRBD1. With V trimmed by 5 bases and J by 1 base, 6 bases remained unmatched. CDR3 length equals 15 residues. The CDR3 nucleotides read TGTGCCAGCAGTCCTGCCGGGACAGGGAACACTGAAGCTTTCTTT. Protein product: CASSPAGTGNTEAFF.

This clonotype was counted ten times or more. V and J are TRBV29-1 and TRBJ2-7; TRBD1 aligns across 8 bases. With V trimmed by 0 bases and J by 2 bases, 3 bases remained unmatched. The CDR3 is made up of 14 amino acids. CDR1 is SQVTM and CDR2 is ANQGSEA in the germline V gene. DNA of the CDR3: TGCAGCGTTGAAGATGGGGACAGGACCTACGAGCAGTACTTC. Encoded protein: CSVEDGDRTYEQYF.

This clonotype was found a few times. The V call is TRBV20-1, the J call TRBJ2-3; D not resolved. The V and J ends lost 6 bases and 1 base respectively, with 20 bases between them. The CDR3 has 16 residues. CDR1 DFQATT and CDR2 SNEGSKA come from the germline V gene (reference sequence). CDR3 sequence reads: CSAESVPSAGTDTQYF. CDR3 nucleotides: TGCAGTGCCGAGAGCGTGCCCTCGGCGGGCACAGATACGCAGTATTTT.

This clonotype was seen a handful of times. The genes are TRBV5-1 and TRBJ2-7, with a weak D call TRBD2 (6 bases). The germline V gene encodes CDR1 SGHRS and CDR2 YFSETQ. V shed 0 bases and J shed 0 bases, with 10 bases lying between them. CDR3 size: 15 residues. CDR3 nucleotides: TGCGCCAGCAGCTTGGCCACTAGCATCTCCTACGAGCAGTACTTC. Protein: CASSLATSISYEQYF.

V is TRBV7-2 and J is TRBJ2-7, with 7 bases that match TRBD2. Germline V lookup: CDR1 SGHTA, CDR2 FQGNSA. The CDR3 is 15 residues long. Trimming removed 5 bases from V and 12 bases from J; junction bases left unmatched: 19. The CDR3 DNA reads as TGTGCCAGCAGCCCTGGGAGGGCCCAAGCGCGGTCCCTGTACTTC. Translating gives CASSPGRAQARSLYF.

The chain links TRBV5-1 to TRBJ2-1; D remains ambiguous. Germline loops: CDR1 SGHRS, CDR2 YFSETQ. V was pared by 2 bases and J by 9 bases, with 9 bases between. The CDR3 length is 12 residues. In DNA, the CDR3 is TGCGCCAGCAGCTTTGACGGTGTTGAGCAGTTCTTC. It encodes CASSFDGVEQFF.

About this clonotype: A much larger clonotype is one base distant, so this may be a read error. V is TRBV6-5 and J is TRBJ2-5; D might be TRBD2 (5 bases). The J call may be in error: the DNA end matches TRBJ2-7 better. Germline V CDR1 and CDR2: MNHEY, SVGAGI. This CDR3 is built from 14 residues. The CDR3, as DNA: TGTGTCAGCAGTTCAGAGGGCGGCGGTAACGAGCAGTACTTC. Its protein is CVSSSEGGGNEQYF.

This clonotype turned up a few times. V gene TRBV7-2 combines with J gene TRBJ2-5; 7 bases are shared with TRBD2. The CDR3 length is 13 residues. V trimming: 5 bases; J trimming: 7 bases; junction bases outside the gene matches: 7. Germline V CDR1 and CDR2: SGHTA, FQGNSA. CDR3 sequence reads: CASSRGLSGTQYF. The CDR3 coding sequence is TGTGCCAGCAGCCGGGGACTATCGGGGACCCAGTACTTC.

This clonotype was seen only a few times. This chain uses TRBV12-3 or TRBV12-4 with TRBJ2-5, with a weak D call TRBD1 (5 bases). This CDR3 spans 14 amino acids. V lost 5 bases and J 5 bases, leaving 15 bases between the germline ends. CDR3 in amino acids: CASSAQELGETQYF. In DNA, the CDR3 is TGTGCCAGCAGTGCACAGGAGCTCGGGGAGACCCAGTACTTC.

V gene TRBV7-2 combines with J gene TRBJ2-3; TRBD2 might be the D (6 bases). The V gene lost 5 bases and the J gene lost 2 bases, with 17 bases spanning the gap. CDR3 length: 16 amino acids. Germline CDR1 reads SGHTA; CDR2 reads FQGNSA. CDR3 region: CASSRPGLKPTDTQYF. The CDR3 nucleotides are TGTGCCAGCAGCCGCCCGGGACTGAAACCCACAGATACGCAGTATTTT.

Notes on this clonotype: Mismatch with germline at one junction end may stem from a read error. The chain is built from TRBV25-1 and TRBJ2-3, with 7 bases identical to TRBD1. The germline V gene encodes CDR1 MGHDK and CDR2 SYGVNS. CDR3 length equals 15 residues. The CDR3 region has the DNA TGTACCAGCAGTGAAAGGGGACAGCTCACAGATACGCAGTATTTT. Translated: CTSSERGQLTDTQYF.

Regarding this clonotype: Since a much larger clone is just one base distant, this may be a read error. The chain joins TRBV13 to TRBJ2-1, with 9 bases aligning to TRBD2. The V gene's germline CDR1 is PRHDT and CDR2 FYEKMQ (reference sequence). The CDR3 has 16 amino acids. CDR3 sequence: CASSLGLAGLYSEQFF. CDR3 DNA: TGTGCCAGCAGCTTAGGCCTAGCGGGGCTGTACAGTGAGCAGTTCTTC.

The chain couples TRBV7-3 to TRBJ2-4; D is ambiguous. Per the germline V gene, CDR1 is SGHTA and CDR2 is FQGTGA. Trimming took off 5 bases at V and 0 bases at J, with 14 bases between the two ends. The CDR3 is 16 residues long. CDR3 nucleotides: TGTGCCAGCAGCCCGGGCGGTTCCATAGCCAAAAACATTCAGTACTTC. This gives the protein CASSPGGSIAKNIQYF.

The chain uses TRBV20-1 and TRBJ1-2, with 7 bases matching TRBD1. The germline V gene encodes CDR1 DFQATT and CDR2 SNEGSKA (reference sequence). The CDR3 runs 12 residues. Trimming took 5 bases from V and 7 from J; bases not matched to a gene: 7. The CDR3 protein is CSAPDRVPGYTF. The DNA for the CDR3 is TGCAGTGCTCCCGACAGGGTCCCTGGCTACACCTTC.

The CDR3 coding sequence is TGTGCCAGCAGCGCGAGAGCCCGGGACCAGCGTCCTGGCTACACCTTC. Its protein is CASSARARDQRPGYTF. The chain links TRBV6-1 to TRBJ1-2; D may be TRBD1 (5 bases). Trimming removed 6 bases at V and 7 bases at J, with 24 bases between. The CDR3 spans 16 residues. Germline V gene data show CDR1 as MNHNS and CDR2 as SASEGT.